The entry below gives a single T cell receptor beta chain sequence along with its context. It has no known antigen specificity. Base qualities are not provided; no much larger clone lies one nucleotide away. The entry originates in a study of CD8+ T cells in alopecia areata listed by TCRdb under 2018. Turning to the overall study: The treated patients took part in an open-label pilot trial in which moderate-to-severe alopecia areata was treated with oral tofacitinib at 5 to 10 mg twice daily. Patients stayed on tofacitinib for 6 to 18 months and then had 6 months of follow-up off drug so that delayed response and recurrence could be assessed. For the treated patients, the SALT score, which quantifies what percentage of scalp surface area is affected, served as the measure of disease severity. In both human patients and the C3H/HeJ mouse model, the study applied high-throughput TCRbeta sequencing to look at T cell clonal expansion in alopecia areata. In humans, TCRbeta sequencing was performed on scalp tissue and on sorted CD4+ and CD8+ peripheral blood T cells from healthy controls and from patients with patchy or totalis/universalis alopecia areata. Biopsies were taken from tofacitinib-treated patients at baseline and at 4 and 24 weeks of treatment, and a later scalp biopsy was taken in several of the tofacitinib-treated patients. Scalp clonality was compared across normal scalp (n=4), patchy alopecia areata scalp (n=8), and alopecia totalis/universalis scalp (n=8). RNA was obtained with the PAXgene miRNA kit for fixed scalp, the miRNeasy kit for PBMCs, and the RNeasy kit for mouse skin. Amplification of TCRbeta CDR3 regions was done by immunoSEQ multiplex PCR using 35 Vbeta forward primers and 13 Jbeta reverse primers.

The CDR3 has 13 amino acids, counting the end cysteine and phenylalanine. Only the CDR3 DNA stays, 39 bases, in frame from base 1. CDR1 is given as SGHDN and CDR2 as FVKESK, both from the germline V gene. The V end loses 4 bases and the J end loses 5 bases, and a stretch of 11 bases separates them. Receptor libraries were prepared by the immunoSEQ multiplex PCR assay. RNA was extracted from all samples and reverse transcribed into cDNA as template for TCR sequencing. First-strand cDNA was synthesized using SuperScript III with a 2:1 mix of oligo-dT and random hexamers. A synthetic immune receptor repertoire was used to assess amplification bias, and residual bias was removed computationally. The authors' analysis ran thus. Raw reads were preprocessed for error removal, and CDR3 was defined according to IMGT conventions as running from the conserved cysteine to phenylalanine. Clonality was computed as 1 minus the Shannon entropy, with the entropy normalized by log2 of the number of productive unique TCRs. CD4 or CD8 identity of scalp clones was inferred by cross-referencing scalp TCRbeta sequences with sorted blood CD4 and CD8 repertoires. This immuneACCESS table, as held by TCRdb, lists in-frame sequences with V and J called but not all clones. Of the missing ones, under half trace to an unresolved V gene in checked studies; the others have no known cause. The D gene and trimming were derived from the DNA, and the V and J assignments and clone size from that table. This sample gives about 110,000 clones in total; roughly 84% of them show up just once. The top ten hold 24% of the sample.

The time point label, as the study defines it: around 24 weeks on oral tofacitinib. The sample's treatment or condition label, in plain terms: oral pan-JAK inhibitor, 5-10 mg twice daily. Peripheral blood and lesional scalp punch biopsies were obtained from patients with alopecia areata. PBMCs were isolated by density centrifugation and stained for CD3, CD4 and CD8, after which CD4+ and CD8+ T cells were sorted on a FACSAria. What the study reported, not specific to this receptor: Because the treated cohort was small and included a single nonresponder, larger studies are needed to assess links between baseline CD8+ expansion and response. Shared TCR sequences between patients were less evident than in mice, which may be partly attributable to HLA diversity in the patient population. Scalp clonality and the number of expanded CD8+ clones among the top 100 scalp clones were significantly decreased by tofacitinib. During tofacitinib treatment, many expanded lesional clones remained in scalp and blood, and this persistence may partly explain relapse after treatment is stopped. Compared with normal scalp, lesional scalp had higher clonality and more expanded CD8+ clones, particularly in alopecia totalis/universalis, a pattern that suggests antigenic drive. Scalp TCR repertoire analysis is complicated because resident alphabeta T cells in normal human skin are also sequenced, whereas mouse skin is dominated by gammadelta T cells.

This material consisted of CD8+ T cells sorted from blood, taken at week 24, from a patient treated with tofacitinib. This receptor was obtained from a human donor with alopecia areata. The V gene is TRBV14 and the J gene is TRBJ2-5; the best D guess is TRBD1, with 6 bases matching. The nucleotide sequence reads as follows: TGTGCCAGCAGCCCGGACAGAGGGGAGACCCAGTACTTC. Its coded protein is CASSPDRGETQYF.